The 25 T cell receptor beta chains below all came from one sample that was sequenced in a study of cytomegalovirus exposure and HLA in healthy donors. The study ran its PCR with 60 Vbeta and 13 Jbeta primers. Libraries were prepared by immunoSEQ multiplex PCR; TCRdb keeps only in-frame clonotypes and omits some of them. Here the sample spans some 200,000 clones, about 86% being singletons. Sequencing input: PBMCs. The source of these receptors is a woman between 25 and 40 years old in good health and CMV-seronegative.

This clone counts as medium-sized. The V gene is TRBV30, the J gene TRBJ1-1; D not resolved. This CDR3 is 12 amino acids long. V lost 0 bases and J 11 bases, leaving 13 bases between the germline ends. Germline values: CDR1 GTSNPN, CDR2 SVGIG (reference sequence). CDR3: CAWSVGAMRAFF. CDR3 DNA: TGTGCCTGGAGTGTCGGAGCCATGAGGGCTTTCTTT.

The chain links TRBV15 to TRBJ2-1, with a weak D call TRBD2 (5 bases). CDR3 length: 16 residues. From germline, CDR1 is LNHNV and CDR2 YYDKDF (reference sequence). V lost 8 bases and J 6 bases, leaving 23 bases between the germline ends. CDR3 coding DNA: TGTGCCACCCGAACCCGGACTCGTACCAATACCAATGAGCAGTTCTTC. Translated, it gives CATRTRTRTNTNEQFF.

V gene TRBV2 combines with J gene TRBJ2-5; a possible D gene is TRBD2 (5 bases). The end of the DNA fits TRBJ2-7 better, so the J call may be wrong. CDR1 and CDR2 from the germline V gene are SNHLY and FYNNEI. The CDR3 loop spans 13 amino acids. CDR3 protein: CASSERSGSEQYF. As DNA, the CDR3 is TGTGCCAGCAGTGAAAGATCGGGATCCGAGCAGTACTTC.

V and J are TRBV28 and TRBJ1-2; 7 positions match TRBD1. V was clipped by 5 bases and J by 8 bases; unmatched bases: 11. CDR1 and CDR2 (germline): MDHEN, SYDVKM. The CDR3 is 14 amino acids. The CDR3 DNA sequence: TGTGCCAGCAGTACTGTACAGGGGTTCGGAGGCTACACCTTC. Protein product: CASSTVQGFGGYTF.

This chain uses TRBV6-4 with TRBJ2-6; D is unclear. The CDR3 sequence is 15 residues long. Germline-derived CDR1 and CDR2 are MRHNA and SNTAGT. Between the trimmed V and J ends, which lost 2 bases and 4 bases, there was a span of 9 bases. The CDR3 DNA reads TGTGCCAGCAGTGACACACATGCCGGGGCCAACGTCCTGACTTTC. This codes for CASSDTHAGANVLTF.

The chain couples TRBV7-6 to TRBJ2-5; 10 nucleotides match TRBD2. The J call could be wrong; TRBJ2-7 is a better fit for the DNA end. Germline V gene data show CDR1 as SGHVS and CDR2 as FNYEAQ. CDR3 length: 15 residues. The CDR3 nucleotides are TGTGCCAGCAGCACTTCTAGCGGGGGCTCCTACGAGCAGTACTTC. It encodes CASSTSSGGSYEQYF.

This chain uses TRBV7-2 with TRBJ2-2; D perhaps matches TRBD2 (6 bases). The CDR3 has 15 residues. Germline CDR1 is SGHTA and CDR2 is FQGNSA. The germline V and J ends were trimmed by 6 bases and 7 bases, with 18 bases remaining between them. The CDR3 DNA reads TGTGCCAGCAGGGGCCGACGCGGGACGAACGGGGAGCTGTTTTTT. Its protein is CASRGRRGTNGELFF.

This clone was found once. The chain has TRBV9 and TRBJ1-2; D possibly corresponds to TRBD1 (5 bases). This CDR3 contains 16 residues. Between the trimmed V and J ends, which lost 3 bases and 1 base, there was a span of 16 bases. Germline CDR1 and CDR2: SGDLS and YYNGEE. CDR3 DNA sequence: TGTGCCAGCAGCGGGGGGGGGATTCAACTTAACTATGGCTACACCTTC. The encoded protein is CASSGGGIQLNYGYTF.

CDR3 region: CASSQKGQGATEAFF. The CDR3 nucleotides read TGCGCCAGCAGCCAAAAAGGACAGGGCGCCACTGAAGCTTTCTTT. V and J are TRBV4-1 and TRBJ1-1; 8 bases agree with TRBD1. V lost 2 bases to trimming and J lost 4 bases; unmatched junction nucleotides: 6. Germline-derived CDR1 and CDR2 are MGHRA and YSYEKL. This CDR3 is built from 15 residues.

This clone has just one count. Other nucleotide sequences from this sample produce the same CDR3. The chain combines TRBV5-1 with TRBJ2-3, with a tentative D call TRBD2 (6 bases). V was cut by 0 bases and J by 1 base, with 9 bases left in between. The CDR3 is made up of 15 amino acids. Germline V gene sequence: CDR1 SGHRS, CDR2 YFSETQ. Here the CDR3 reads CASSLGRERTDTQYF. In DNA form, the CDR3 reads TGCGCCAGCAGCTTGGGTCGGGAGCGCACAGATACGCAGTATTTT. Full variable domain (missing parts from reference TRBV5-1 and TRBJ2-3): KAGVTQTPRYLIKTRGQQVTLSCSPISGHRSVSWYQQTPGQGLQFLFEYFSETQRNKGNFPGRFSGRQFSNSRSEMNVSTLELGDSALYLCASSLGRERTDTQYFGPGTRLTVL.

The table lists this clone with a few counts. In nucleotides, the CDR3 is TGTGCCAGCAGCTTCGACCTGGGAGGGCACCACGAGCAGTACTTC. Its translation: CASSFDLGGHHEQYF. The chain has TRBV7-9 and TRBJ2-7; 7 bases align to TRBD2. Trimming took 3 bases from V and 5 from J; bases not matched to a gene: 10. CDR3 size: 15 residues. CDR1 is SEHNR, CDR2 FQNEAQ, per germline (reference sequence). Complete variable domain (other parts from reference TRBV7-9 and TRBJ2-7): DTGVSQNPRHKITKRGQNVTFRCDPISEHNRLYWYRQTLGQGPEFLTYFQNEAQLEKSRLLSDRFSAERPKGSFSTLEIQRTEQGDSAMYLCASSFDLGGHHEQYFGPGTRLTVT.

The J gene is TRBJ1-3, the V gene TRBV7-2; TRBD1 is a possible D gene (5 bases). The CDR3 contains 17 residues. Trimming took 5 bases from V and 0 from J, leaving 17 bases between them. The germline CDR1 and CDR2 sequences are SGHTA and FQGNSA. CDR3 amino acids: CASSLTAGINSGNTIYF. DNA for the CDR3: TGTGCCAGCAGCCTAACCGCAGGGATCAACTCTGGAAACACCATATATTTT.

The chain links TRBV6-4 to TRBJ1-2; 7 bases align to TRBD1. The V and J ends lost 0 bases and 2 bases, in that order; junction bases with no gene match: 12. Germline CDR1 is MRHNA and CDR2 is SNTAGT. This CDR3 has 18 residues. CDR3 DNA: TGTGCCAGCAGTGACTCCGACAGGGTCTGTACGAGGAACTATGGCTACACCTTC. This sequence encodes CASSDSDRVCTRNYGYTF.

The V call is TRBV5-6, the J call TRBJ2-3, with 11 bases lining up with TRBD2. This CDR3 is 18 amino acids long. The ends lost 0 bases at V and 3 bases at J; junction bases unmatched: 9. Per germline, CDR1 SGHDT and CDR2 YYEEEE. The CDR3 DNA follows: TGTGCCAGCAGCTTGGTTGGTAGCGGGAGGGCCATAACAGATACGCAGTATTTT. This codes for CASSLVGSGRAITDTQYF. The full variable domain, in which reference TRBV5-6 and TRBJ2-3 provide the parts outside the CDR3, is DAGVTQSPTHLIKTRGQQVTLRCSPKSGHDTVSWYQQALGQGPQFIFQYYEEEERQRGNFPDRFSGHQFPNYSSELNVNALLLGDSALYLCASSLVGSGRAITDTQYFGPGTRLTVL.

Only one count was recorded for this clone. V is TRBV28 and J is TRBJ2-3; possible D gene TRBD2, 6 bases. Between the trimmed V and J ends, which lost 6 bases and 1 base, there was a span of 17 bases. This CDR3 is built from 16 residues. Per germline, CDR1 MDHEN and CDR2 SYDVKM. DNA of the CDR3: TGTGCCAGCAGCCCCGGTTGGGAGGCACGCACAGATACGCAGTATTTT. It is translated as CASSPGWEARTDTQYF.

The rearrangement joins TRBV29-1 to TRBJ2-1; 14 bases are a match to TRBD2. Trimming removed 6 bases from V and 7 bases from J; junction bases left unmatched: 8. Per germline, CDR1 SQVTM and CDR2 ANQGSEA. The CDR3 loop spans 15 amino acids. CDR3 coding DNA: TGCAGCGTCGTTCCCGGGACTAGCGGGAGTAATGAGCAGTTCTTC. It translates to CSVVPGTSGSNEQFF.

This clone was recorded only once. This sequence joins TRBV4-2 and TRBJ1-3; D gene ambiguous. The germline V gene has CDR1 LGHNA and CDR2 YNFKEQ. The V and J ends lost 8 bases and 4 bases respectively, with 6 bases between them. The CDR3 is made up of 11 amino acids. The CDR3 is CASSGGNTIYF. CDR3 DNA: TGTGCCAGCTCGGGAGGAAACACCATATATTTT.

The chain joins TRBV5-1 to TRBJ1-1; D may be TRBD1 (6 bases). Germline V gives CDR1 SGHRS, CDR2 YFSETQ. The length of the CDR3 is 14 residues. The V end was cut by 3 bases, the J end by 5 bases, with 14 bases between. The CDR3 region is CASSSVQGSTEAFF. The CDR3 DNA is TGCGCCAGCAGCTCAGTACAGGGTTCTACTGAAGCTTTCTTT. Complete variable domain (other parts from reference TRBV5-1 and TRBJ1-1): KAGVTQTPRYLIKTRGQQVTLSCSPISGHRSVSWYQQTPGQGLQFLFEYFSETQRNKGNFPGRFSGRQFSNSRSEMNVSTLELGDSALYLCASSSVQGSTEAFFGQGTRLTVV.

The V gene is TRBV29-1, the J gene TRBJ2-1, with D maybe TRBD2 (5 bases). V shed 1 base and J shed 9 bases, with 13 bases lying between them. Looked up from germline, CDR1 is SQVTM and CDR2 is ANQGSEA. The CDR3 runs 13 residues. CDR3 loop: CSVEGRGKSEQFF. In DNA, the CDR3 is TGCAGCGTTGAAGGTCGGGGAAAGAGTGAGCAGTTCTTC.

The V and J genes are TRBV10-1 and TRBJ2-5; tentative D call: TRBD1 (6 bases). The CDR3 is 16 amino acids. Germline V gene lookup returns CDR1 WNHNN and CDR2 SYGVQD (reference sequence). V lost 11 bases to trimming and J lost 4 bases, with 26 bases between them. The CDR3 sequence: CAGGGPNQGIGETQYF. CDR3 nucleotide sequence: TGCGCCGGGGGCGGACCCAATCAGGGTATCGGAGAGACCCAGTACTTC.

The CDR3 loop reads CASSLRFNPRGHSYNEQFF. The CDR3 nucleotides read TGTGCCAGCAGCTTAAGGTTCAATCCGCGGGGGCACTCCTACAATGAGCAGTTCTTC. The chain is built from TRBV7-2 and TRBJ2-1, with a possible D match to TRBD2 (7 bases). Germline CDR1 and CDR2: SGHTA and FQGNSA. V shed 2 bases and J shed 0 bases, with 20 bases lying between them. The CDR3 consists of 19 residues.

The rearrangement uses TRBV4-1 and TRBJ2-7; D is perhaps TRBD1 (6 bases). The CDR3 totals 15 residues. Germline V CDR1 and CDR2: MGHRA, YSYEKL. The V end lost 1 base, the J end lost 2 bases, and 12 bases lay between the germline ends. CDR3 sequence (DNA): TGCGCCAGCAGCCAAGGAGGACAGAACACCTACGAGCAGTACTTC. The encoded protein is CASSQGGQNTYEQYF.

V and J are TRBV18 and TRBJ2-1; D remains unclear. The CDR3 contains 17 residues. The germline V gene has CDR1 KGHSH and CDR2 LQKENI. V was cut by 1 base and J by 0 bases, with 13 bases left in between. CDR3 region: CASSPLAGSPSYNEQFF. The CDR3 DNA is TGTGCCAGCTCACCACTCGCAGGCTCACCCTCCTACAATGAGCAGTTCTTC.

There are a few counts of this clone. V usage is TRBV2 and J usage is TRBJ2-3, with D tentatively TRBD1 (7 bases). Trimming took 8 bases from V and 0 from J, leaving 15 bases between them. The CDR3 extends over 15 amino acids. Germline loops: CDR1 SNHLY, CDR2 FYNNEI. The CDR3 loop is CASGGTVASTDTQYF. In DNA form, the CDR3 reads TGTGCCAGCGGCGGGACAGTCGCTAGCACAGATACGCAGTATTTT.

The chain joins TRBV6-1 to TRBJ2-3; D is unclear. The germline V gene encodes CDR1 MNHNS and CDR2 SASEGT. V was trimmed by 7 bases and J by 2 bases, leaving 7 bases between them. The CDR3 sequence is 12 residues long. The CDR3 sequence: CASMPDTDTQYF. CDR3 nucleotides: TGTGCCAGCATGCCAGACACAGATACGCAGTATTTT.